The 14 T cell receptor beta chains below come from one sample, sequenced in a study of blood T cell repertoires in COVID-19 (dated by TCRdb to about 2020). Library preparation used the immunoSEQ multiplex PCR assay. Not all clones reach the TCRdb copy of this immuneACCESS table, which keeps in-frame sequences only. Checked studies attribute under half of the gap to unresolved V genes and leave the rest unexplained. This sample gives about 13,000 clones in total; about 80% of them show up just once. The top ten clonotypes cover 40% to 45% of the sample. The source material was peripheral blood. Receptors were obtained from a woman over 75 with acute or convalescent COVID-19.

This clone was detected only once. The genes are TRBV6-5 and TRBJ2-7; D is uncertain. Germline V CDR1 and CDR2: MNHEY, SVGAGI. Trimming shortened V by 2 bases and J by 6 bases, and 11 bases separated the two germline ends. This CDR3 contains 13 residues. The CDR3 reads CASSYPPVPEQYF. The CDR3 DNA is TGTGCCAGCAGTTACCCCCCTGTTCCCGAGCAGTACTTC.

This clone was counted between two and nine times. The genes are TRBV19 and TRBJ1-5, with D maybe TRBD1 (5 bases). Germline CDR1 LNHDA, CDR2 SQIVND (reference sequence). This CDR3 has 16 residues. V lost 4 bases and J lost 0, with 13 bases in between. The CDR3 spells CASSTNPGNSNQPQHF. The CDR3 bases are TGTGCCAGTAGTACCAACCCAGGGAATAGCAATCAGCCCCAGCATTTT.

This chain connects TRBV5-4 to TRBJ1-3; no firm D call. Trimming left V 0 bases short and J 3 bases short, with 7 bases between. CDR3 length: 14 residues. CDR1 is SGHNT and CDR2 is YYREEE in the germline V gene (reference sequence). CDR3 nucleotide sequence: TGTGCCAGCAGCTTGGCCCGGGATGGAAACACCATATATTTT. Translated, it gives CASSLARDGNTIYF.

V gene TRBV3-1 (or the pseudogene TRBV3-2) combines with J gene TRBJ2-2; perhaps TRBD2 as D (6 bases). Germline CDR1 and CDR2: LGHDT and YNNKEL (reference sequence). This CDR3 has 14 amino acids. Trimming removed 4 bases from V and 7 bases from J, with 13 bases in between. The CDR3 loop reads CASSLRPEGGELFF. In DNA, the CDR3 is TGTGCCAGCAGCCTTAGACCGGAGGGCGGGGAGCTGTTTTTT.

The rearrangement uses TRBV7-9 and TRBJ2-1; possibly TRBD2 for D (5 bases). V was trimmed by 5 bases and J by 15 bases, leaving 20 bases between them. Germline lookup yields CDR1 SEHNR and CDR2 FQNEAQ (reference sequence). This CDR3 is 13 amino acids long. In DNA, the CDR3 is TGTGCCAGCAGCCCCACTCAGCGAGGAGGACGGTTCTTC. Its protein product is CASSPTQRGGRFF.

This chain links TRBV7-3 with TRBJ2-7; TRBD1 matches at 10 bases. This CDR3 region has 16 residues. Germline lookup yields CDR1 SGHTA and CDR2 FQGTGA. Losses at the gene ends were 4 bases for V and 5 bases for J; bases not matched to a gene: 11. The CDR3 bases are TGTGCCAGCAGCTCCCCCCGGGACAGGGGTTGGCACGAGCAGTACTTC. Protein: CASSSPRDRGWHEQYF.

This clone has only a few counts. The chain is built from TRBV28 and TRBJ2-3; 8 bases match TRBD2. The J segment lost 3 bases and the V segment lost 4 bases, leaving 6 bases of the junction unmatched. In germline, CDR1 is MDHEN, CDR2 SYDVKM. This CDR3 has 15 residues. Here the CDR3 reads CASSYLGGETDTQYF. The CDR3 region has the DNA TGTGCCAGCAGTTACCTCGGGGGGGAGACAGATACGCAGTATTTT.

This chain joins TRBV19 and TRBJ2-5, with TRBD2 matching 9 bases. Unmatched junction bases numbered 11, after V lost 4 bases and J lost 5 bases. Germline lookup yields CDR1 LNHDA and CDR2 SQIVND (reference sequence). The CDR3 consists of 16 residues. CDR3 amino acids: CASSTQGGGAFETQYF. In DNA form, the CDR3 reads TGTGCCAGTAGTACCCAAGGCGGGGGGGCCTTCGAGACCCAGTACTTC. The entire variable domain, with the rest obtained from reference TRBV19 and TRBJ2-5, is as follows: DGGITQSPKYLFRKEGQNVTLSCEQNLNHDAMYWYRQDPGQGLRLIYYSQIVNDFQKGDIAEGYSVSREKKESFPLTVTSAQKNPTAFYLCASSTQGGGAFETQYFGPGTRLLVL.

This clone turned up a few times. Other DNA sequences in the same sample also yield this CDR3. The chain is built from TRBV18 and TRBJ2-7, with 16 bases identical to TRBD2. CDR1 and CDR2 (germline): KGHSH, LQKENI. This CDR3 is built from 15 residues. V gave up 11 bases and J gave up 6 bases; unmatched junction bases: 10. CDR3 DNA sequence: TGTGCCCGCGCGGGACTAGCGGGGGGGGGCCTCGAGCAGTACTTC. This sequence encodes CARAGLAGGGLEQYF.

The gene calls are TRBV6-6 and TRBJ2-7; D not certain. The germline V gene has CDR1 MNHNY and CDR2 SVGAGI (reference sequence). V gave up 5 bases and J gave up 6 bases, with 14 bases separating them. The CDR3 loop spans 13 amino acids. The CDR3 DNA reads TGTGCCAGCAGTCCTCGCGGAGCTGCCGAGCAGTACTTC. Its protein is CASSPRGAAEQYF.

Here the CDR3 DNA reads TGTGCCAGCTCACCATTCGAAGCGGGGGGGCCTTTAAGCACAGATACGCAGTATTTT. Protein: CASSPFEAGGPLSTDTQYF. The V gene is TRBV18, the J gene TRBJ2-3; TRBD2 matches at 10 bases. Trimming took 2 bases from V and 0 from J; bases not matched to a gene: 11. The CDR3 is 19 residues long. Germline lookup yields CDR1 KGHSH and CDR2 LQKENI.

This chain connects TRBV7-3 to TRBJ1-1; D remains ambiguous. This CDR3 contains 14 residues. Germline V gene lookup returns CDR1 SGHTA and CDR2 FQGTGA. V was cut by 3 bases and J by 0 bases, with 8 bases left in between. The CDR3 DNA reads TGTGCCAGCAGCTTGTGTAACATGAACACTGAAGCTTTCTTT. Protein sequence: CASSLCNMNTEAFF.

V and J are TRBV20-1 and TRBJ2-5; D may be TRBD2 (6 bases). Germline assignment: CDR1 DFQATT and CDR2 SNEGSKA (reference sequence). Trimming cost V 6 bases and J 4 bases, with 18 bases left between them. This CDR3 comprises 14 residues. CDR3 sequence: CSASPRAEGETQYF. The DNA of the CDR3 is TGCAGTGCGAGTCCTCGAGCGGAGGGAGAGACCCAGTACTTC.

The chain uses TRBV21-1 and TRBJ1-4. TRBV21-1 has pseudogene status. The CDR3 loop spans 20 amino acids. Here the CDR3 DNA reads TGTGCCAGCAGCAAAGTCGGGAAGACACGACCATTTACAACTAATGAAAAACTGTTTTTT. Amino acid sequence: CASSKVGKTRPFTTNEKLFF.